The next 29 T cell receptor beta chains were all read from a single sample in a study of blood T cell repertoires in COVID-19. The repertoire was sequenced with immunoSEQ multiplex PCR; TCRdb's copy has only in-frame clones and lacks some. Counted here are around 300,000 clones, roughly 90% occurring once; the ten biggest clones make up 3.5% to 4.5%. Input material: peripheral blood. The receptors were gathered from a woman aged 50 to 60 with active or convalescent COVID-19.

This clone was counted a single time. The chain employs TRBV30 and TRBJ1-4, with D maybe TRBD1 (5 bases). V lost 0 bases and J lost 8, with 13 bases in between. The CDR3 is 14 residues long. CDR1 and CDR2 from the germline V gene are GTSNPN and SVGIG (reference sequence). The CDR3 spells CAWSVQGVWEKLFF. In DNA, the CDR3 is TGTGCCTGGAGTGTACAAGGGGTATGGGAAAAACTGTTTTTT.

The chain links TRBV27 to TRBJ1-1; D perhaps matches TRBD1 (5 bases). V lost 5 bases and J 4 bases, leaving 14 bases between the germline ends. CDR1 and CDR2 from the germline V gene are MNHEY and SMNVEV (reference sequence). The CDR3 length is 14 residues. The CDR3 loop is CASSQGSQSTEAFF. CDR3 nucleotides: TGTGCCAGCAGTCAGGGCTCGCAGAGCACTGAAGCTTTCTTT.

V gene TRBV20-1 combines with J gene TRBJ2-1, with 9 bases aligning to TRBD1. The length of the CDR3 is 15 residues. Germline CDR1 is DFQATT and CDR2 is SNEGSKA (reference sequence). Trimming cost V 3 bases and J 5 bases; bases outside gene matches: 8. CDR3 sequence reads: CSASRTGAGNNEQFF. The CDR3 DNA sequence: TGCAGTGCTAGTCGGACAGGGGCCGGCAACAATGAGCAGTTCTTC.

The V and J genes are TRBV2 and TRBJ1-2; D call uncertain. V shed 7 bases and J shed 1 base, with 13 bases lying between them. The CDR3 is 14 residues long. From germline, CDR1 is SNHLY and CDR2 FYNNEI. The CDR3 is CASTIPGGNYGYTF. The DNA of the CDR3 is TGTGCCAGCACGATTCCGGGAGGTAACTATGGCTACACCTTC.

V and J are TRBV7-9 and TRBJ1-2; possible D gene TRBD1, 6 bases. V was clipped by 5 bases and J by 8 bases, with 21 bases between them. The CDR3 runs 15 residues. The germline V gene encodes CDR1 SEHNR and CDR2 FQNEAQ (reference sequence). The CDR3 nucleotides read TGTGCCAGCAGCCCGTCCGCGGCGGGGGGCCAAGGCTACACCTTC. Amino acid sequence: CASSPSAAGGQGYTF. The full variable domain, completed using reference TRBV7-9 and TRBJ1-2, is DTGVSQNPRHKITKRGQNVTFRCDPISEHNRLYWYRQTLGQGPEFLTYFQNEAQLEKSRLLSDRFSAERPKGSFSTLEIQRTEQGDSAMYLCASSPSAAGGQGYTFGSGTRLTVV.

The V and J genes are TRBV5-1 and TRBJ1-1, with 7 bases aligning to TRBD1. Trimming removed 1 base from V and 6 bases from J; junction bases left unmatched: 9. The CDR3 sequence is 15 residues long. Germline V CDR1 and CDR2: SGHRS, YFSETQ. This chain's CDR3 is CASSLRQGLGAEAFF. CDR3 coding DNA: TGCGCCAGCAGCTTGCGACAGGGTTTAGGTGCTGAAGCTTTCTTT.

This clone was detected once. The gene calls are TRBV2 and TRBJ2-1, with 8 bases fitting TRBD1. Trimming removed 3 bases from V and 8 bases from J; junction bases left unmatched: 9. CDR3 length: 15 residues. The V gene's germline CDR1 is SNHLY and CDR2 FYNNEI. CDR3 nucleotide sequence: TGTGCCAGCAGTGACGACAGGGGCGGTAATCATGAGCAGTTCTTC. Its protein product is CASSDDRGGNHEQFF.

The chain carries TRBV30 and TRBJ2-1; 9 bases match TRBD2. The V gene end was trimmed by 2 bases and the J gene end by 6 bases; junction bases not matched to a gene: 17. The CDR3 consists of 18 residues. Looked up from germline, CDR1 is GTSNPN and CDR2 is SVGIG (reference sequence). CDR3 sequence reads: CAWSHNSALRGGRNEQFF. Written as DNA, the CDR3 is TGTGCCTGGAGTCACAACTCGGCTCTGCGGGGGGGTCGCAATGAGCAGTTCTTC.

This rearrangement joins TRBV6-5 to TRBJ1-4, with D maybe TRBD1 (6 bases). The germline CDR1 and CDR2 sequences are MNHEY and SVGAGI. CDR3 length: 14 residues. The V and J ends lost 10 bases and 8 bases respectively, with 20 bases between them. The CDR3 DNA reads TGTGCCACGGACGTCACAGGGTTAGGGGAAAAACTGTTTTTT. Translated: CATDVTGLGEKLFF.

The CDR3 is CASSLVLSNRQGLEKLFF. The CDR3 bases are TGCGCCAGCAGCTTGGTCCTCTCTAACCGACAGGGACTGGAAAAACTGTTTTTT. This chain links TRBV5-1 with TRBJ1-4; 7 nucleotides line up with TRBD1. This CDR3 has 18 amino acids. The germline gives CDR1 SGHRS, CDR2 YFSETQ. V lost 0 bases, J lost 8 bases, and 16 bases stayed unmatched.

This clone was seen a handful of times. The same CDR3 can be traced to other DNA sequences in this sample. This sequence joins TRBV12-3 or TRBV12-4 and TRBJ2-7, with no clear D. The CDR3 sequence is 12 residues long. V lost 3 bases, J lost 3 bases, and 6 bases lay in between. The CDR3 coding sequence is TGTGCCAGCAGTTTCAACGGCTACGAGCAGTACTTC. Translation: CASSFNGYEQYF.

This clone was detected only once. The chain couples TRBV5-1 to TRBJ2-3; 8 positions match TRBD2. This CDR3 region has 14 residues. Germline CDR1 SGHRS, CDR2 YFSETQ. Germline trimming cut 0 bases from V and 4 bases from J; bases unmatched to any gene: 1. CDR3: CASSLGTSPDTQYF. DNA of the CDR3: TGCGCCAGCAGCTTGGGGACTAGCCCAGATACGCAGTATTTT. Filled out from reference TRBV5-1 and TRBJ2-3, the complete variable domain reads KAGVTQTPRYLIKTRGQQVTLSCSPISGHRSVSWYQQTPGQGLQFLFEYFSETQRNKGNFPGRFSGRQFSNSRSEMNVSTLELGDSALYLCASSLGTSPDTQYFGPGTRLTVL.

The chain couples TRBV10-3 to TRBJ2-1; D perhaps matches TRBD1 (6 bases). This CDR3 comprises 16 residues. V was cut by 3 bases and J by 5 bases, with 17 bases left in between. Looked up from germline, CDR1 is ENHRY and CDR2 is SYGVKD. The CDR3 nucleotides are TGTGCCATCAGTGACCCTACAGGGAACCTACACAATGAGCAGTTCTTC. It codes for CAISDPTGNLHNEQFF.

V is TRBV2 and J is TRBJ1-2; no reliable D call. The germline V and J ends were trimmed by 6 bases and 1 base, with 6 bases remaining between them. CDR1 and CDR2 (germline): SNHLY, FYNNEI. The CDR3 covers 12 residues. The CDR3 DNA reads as TGTGCCAGCAGGAGGATTAACTATGGCTACACCTTC. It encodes CASRRINYGYTF.

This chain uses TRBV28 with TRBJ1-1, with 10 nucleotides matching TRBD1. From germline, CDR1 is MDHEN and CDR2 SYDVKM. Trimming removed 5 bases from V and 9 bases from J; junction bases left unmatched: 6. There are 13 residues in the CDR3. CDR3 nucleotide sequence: TGTGCCAGCAGTGTGACAGGGGGCGGAAAAGCTTTCTTT. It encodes CASSVTGGGKAFF.

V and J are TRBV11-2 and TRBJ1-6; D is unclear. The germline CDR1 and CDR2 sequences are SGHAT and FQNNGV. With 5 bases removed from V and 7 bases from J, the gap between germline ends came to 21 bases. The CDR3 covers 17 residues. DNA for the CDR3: TGTGCCAGCAGCACTGTCAAGACCATTTTACAGAATTCACCCCTCCACTTT. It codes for CASSTVKTILQNSPLHF.

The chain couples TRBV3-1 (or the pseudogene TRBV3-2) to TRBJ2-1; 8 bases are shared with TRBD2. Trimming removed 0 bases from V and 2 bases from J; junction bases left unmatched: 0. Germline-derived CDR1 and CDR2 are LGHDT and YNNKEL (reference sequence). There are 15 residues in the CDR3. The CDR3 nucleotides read TGTGCCAGCAGCCAAGACGGGAGGGCCTACAATGAGCAGTTCTTC. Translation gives CASSQDGRAYNEQFF.

This CDR3 reads CASSLSGVYGYTF. The CDR3, as DNA: TGTGCCAGCAGCCTAAGTGGTGTCTATGGCTACACCTTC. The chain has TRBV11-1 and TRBJ1-2; D uncertain. CDR3 length: 13 residues. The germline gives CDR1 SGHAT, CDR2 FQDESV (reference sequence). V was trimmed by 5 bases and J by 4 bases, leaving 11 bases between them.

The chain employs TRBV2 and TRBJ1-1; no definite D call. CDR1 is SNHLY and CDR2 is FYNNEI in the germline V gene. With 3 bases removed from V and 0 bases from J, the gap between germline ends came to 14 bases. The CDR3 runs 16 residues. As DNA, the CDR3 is TGTGCCAGCAGTGACCCCCGTCCGGGAATGAACACTGAAGCTTTCTTT. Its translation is CASSDPRPGMNTEAFF.

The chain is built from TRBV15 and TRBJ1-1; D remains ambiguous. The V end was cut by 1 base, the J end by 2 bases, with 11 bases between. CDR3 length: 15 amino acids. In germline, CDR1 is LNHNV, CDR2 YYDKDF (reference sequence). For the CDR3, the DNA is TGTGCCACCAGCAGAGGAATTTCAGAAAACACTGAAGCTTTCTTT. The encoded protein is CATSRGISENTEAFF.

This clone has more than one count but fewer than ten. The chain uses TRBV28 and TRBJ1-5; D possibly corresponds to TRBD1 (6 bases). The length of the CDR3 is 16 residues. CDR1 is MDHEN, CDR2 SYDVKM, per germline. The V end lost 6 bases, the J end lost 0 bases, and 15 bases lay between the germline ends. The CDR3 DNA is TGTGCCAGCAGGCGTCGGACAGAGATTAGCAATCAGCCCCAGCATTTT. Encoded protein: CASRRRTEISNQPQHF. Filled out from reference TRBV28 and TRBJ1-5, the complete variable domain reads DVKVTQSSRYLVKRTGEKVFLECVQDMDHENMFWYRQDPGLGLRLIYFSYDVKMKEKGDIPEGYSVSREKKERFSLILESASTNQTSMYLCASRRRTEISNQPQHFGDGTRLSIL.

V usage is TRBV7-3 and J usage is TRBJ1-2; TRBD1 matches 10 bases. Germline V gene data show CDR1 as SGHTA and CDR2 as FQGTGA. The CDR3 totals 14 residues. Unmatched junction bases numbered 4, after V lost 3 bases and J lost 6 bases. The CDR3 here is CASSFGTGADGYTF. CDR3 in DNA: TGTGCCAGCAGCTTTGGGACAGGGGCCGATGGCTACACCTTC.

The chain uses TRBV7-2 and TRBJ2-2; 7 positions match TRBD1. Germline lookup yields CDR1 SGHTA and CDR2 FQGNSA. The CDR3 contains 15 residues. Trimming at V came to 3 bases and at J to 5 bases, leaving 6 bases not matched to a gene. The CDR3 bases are TGTGCCAGCAGCTTTGGACAGGCCCGAACCGGGGAGCTGTTTTTT. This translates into CASSFGQARTGELFF. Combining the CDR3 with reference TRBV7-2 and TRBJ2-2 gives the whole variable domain GAGVSQSPSNKVTEKGKDVELRCDPISGHTALYWYRQSLGQGLEFLIYFQGNSAPDKSGLPSDRFSAERTGGSVSTLTIQRTQQEDSAVYLCASSFGQARTGELFFGEGSRLTVL.

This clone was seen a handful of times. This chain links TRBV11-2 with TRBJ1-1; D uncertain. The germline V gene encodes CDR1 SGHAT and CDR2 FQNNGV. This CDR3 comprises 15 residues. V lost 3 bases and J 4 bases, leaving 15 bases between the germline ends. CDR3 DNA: TGTGCCAGCAGCTTGGACTCAATAACGGGCACTGAAGCTTTCTTT. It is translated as CASSLDSITGTEAFF.

CDR3 nucleotides: TGTGCCAGCAGCTTAGGAACGGGACAGAACACTGAAGCTTTCTTT. Translated: CASSLGTGQNTEAFF. The chain couples TRBV11-2 to TRBJ1-1, with D maybe TRBD1 (6 bases). The ends were cut back, 1 base at V and 1 base at J, with 10 bases in the middle. Germline V gene lookup returns CDR1 SGHAT and CDR2 FQNNGV. The CDR3 loop spans 15 amino acids.

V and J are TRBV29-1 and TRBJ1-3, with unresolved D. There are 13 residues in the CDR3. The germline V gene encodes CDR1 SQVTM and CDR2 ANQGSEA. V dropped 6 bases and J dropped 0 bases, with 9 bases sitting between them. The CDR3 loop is CSVRGLSGNTIYF. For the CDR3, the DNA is TGCAGCGTCCGGGGTCTCTCTGGAAACACCATATATTTT.

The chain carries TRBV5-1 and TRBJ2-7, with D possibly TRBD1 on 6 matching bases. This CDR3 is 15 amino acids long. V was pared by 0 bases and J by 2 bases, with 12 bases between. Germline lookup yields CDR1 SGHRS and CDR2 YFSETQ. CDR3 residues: CASSLAGDGTYEQYF. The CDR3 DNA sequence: TGCGCCAGCAGCTTGGCAGGGGACGGCACCTACGAGCAGTACTTC. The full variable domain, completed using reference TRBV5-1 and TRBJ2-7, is KAGVTQTPRYLIKTRGQQVTLSCSPISGHRSVSWYQQTPGQGLQFLFEYFSETQRNKGNFPGRFSGRQFSNSRSEMNVSTLELGDSALYLCASSLAGDGTYEQYFGPGTRLTVT.

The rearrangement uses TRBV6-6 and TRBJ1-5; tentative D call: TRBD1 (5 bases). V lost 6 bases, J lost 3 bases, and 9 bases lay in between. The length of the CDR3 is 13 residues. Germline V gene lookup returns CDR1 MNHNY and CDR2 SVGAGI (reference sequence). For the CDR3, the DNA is TGTGCCAGCAGCCCAGGGATCAATCAGCCCCAGCATTTT. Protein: CASSPGINQPQHF.

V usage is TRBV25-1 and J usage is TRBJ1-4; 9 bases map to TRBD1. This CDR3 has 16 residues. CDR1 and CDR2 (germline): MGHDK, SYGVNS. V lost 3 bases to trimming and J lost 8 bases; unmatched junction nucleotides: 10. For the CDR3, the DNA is TGTGCCAGCAGTGATTCCCCGGACAGGGGAAGGGAAAAACTGTTTTTT. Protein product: CASSDSPDRGREKLFF.